This T cell receptor (beta chain) was captured by sequencing in a study of spatial heterogeneity in lung cancer. Germline-derived CDR1 and CDR2 are PRHDT and FYEKMQ (reference sequence). The CDR3 sequence is 15 residues long. Trimming cost V 3 bases and J 6 bases; bases outside gene matches: 10. TCRdb processed the 5' RACE reads anew with MiXCR; each CDR3 protein has one entry. Among 4,000 to 4,500 distinct CDR3 sequences listed, around 16% were seen once. The sample's time point: sample taken at primary tumor resection. Unsorted tumor, nontumor lung tissue or cryopreserved PBMC supplied the whole RNA.

The specimen was PBMCs, collected at surgery. The receptor comes from a male donor with early-stage non-small cell lung cancer. The gene calls are TRBV13 and TRBJ2-7; 8 nucleotides agree with TRBD2. CDR3 sequence reads: CASSLRGAASREQYF. The CDR3, as DNA: TGTGCCAGCAGCTTGCGGGGGGCGGCTTCTCGCGAGCAGTACTTC.